This T cell receptor beta chain is drawn from a study of blood T cell repertoires in COVID-19. CDR3 length: 11 amino acids. Germline V gene lookup returns CDR1 SQVTM and CDR2 ANQGSEA. V was shortened by 7 bases and J by 1 base, with 7 bases between the two germline ends. Assay: immunoSEQ multiplex PCR; the TCRdb copy retains only in-frame clones and omits some. The top ten clones hold around 5.7% of a sample with fewer than 40,000 clones, 89% of them seen once. The sequencing sample was made of peripheral blood. This receptor was obtained from a human donor in a cohort sampled during active COVID-19. This chain links TRBV29-1 with TRBJ1-1, with D possibly matching TRBD1 (5 bases). The CDR3 protein is CSGGQNTEAFF. In nucleotides, the CDR3 is TGCAGCGGCGGACAGAACACTGAAGCTTTCTTT.